This T cell receptor (beta chain) was obtained from a study of PD-L1 blockade in urothelial cancer. Study summary: Analysis of the blood was performed 3 weeks (second dose) and 6 weeks after treatment start.

Produced via immunoSEQ multiplex PCR; TCRdb's table is partial and in-frame only. The sample consists of some 66,000 clones, about 86% of them appearing once. Specified time point: pretreatment peripheral blood. The material was PBMCs, obtained around atezolizumab (anti-PD-L1) treatment. This TCR was recovered from a man in his 60s with urothelial cancer.

The CDR3 nucleotides are TGCGCCAGCAGCTTGGACCCACAGGGGGTTTATAATTCACCCCTCCACTTT. Translated, it gives CASSLDPQGVYNSPLHF. The chain carries TRBV5-1 and TRBJ1-6; 8 nucleotides agree with TRBD1. CDR3 length equals 17 residues. V dropped 0 bases and J dropped 4; count of bases not matched to a gene: 6. Germline V lookup: CDR1 SGHRS, CDR2 YFSETQ. Full variable domain (rest looked up from reference TRBV5-1 and TRBJ1-6): KAGVTQTPRYLIKTRGQQVTLSCSPISGHRSVSWYQQTPGQGLQFLFEYFSETQRNKGNFPGRFSGRQFSNSRSEMNVSTLELGDSALYLCASSLDPQGVYNSPLHFGNGTRLTVT.